The text below deals with one T cell receptor beta chain. The antigen remains unidentified. Measured with immunoSEQ multiplex PCR; TCRdb has only the in-frame clones, and not every one. This sample yields just under 65,000 clones, of which less than 98% are seen a single time; 0.3% to 0.4% belongs to the top ten. The source of the sample is a study of Tregs in tolerant kidney transplant recipients. Turning to the study itself: The nonmyeloablative bone marrow transplants came from related graft donors, with transient mixed chimerism. Study conclusions and caveats: For some patients, primers changed over time, blocking nucleotide-level comparison. Biological reproducibility was not directly addressed, but technical replication error appeared minimal.

Thawed PBMCs were FACS-sorted into unstimulated CD4+CD25+CD127- regulatory T cells, CD4+CD25- non-regulatory cells, CD4 and CD8 cells. CDR1 and CDR2 (germline): MNHEY, SMNVEV (reference sequence). J gave up 11 bases and V 1 base, and 9 bases lay outside the gene matches. The length of the CDR3 is 15 residues. The sequence was collected from a human donor who received a combined kidney and bone marrow transplant. The V call is TRBV27, the J call TRBJ2-1, with 9 bases lining up with TRBD2. Material: Tregs from blood, obtained before the transplant. CDR3 loop: CASSLWGLAARQQFF. CDR3 in DNA: TGTGCCAGCAGTTTATGGGGACTAGCAGCGAGACAGCAGTTCTTC.